The rows below give T cell receptor beta chains drawn from one sample of a study of blood T cell repertoires in COVID-19. Assay: immunoSEQ multiplex PCR; the TCRdb copy retains only in-frame clones and omits some. The top ten hold roughly 3% of the sample, which has approximately 220,000 clones, 80% to 85% seen once. The sequencing input was peripheral blood. The origin of the receptors is a young woman who had recovered from COVID-19. CDR3s include the opening cysteine and the closing phenylalanine or tryptophan. D genes are given only for firm matches. For some rows the clone size is stated as once, few or many, or as a class when expanded; others skip it.

size	V	D	J	DNA	CDR3
few	TRBV7-9	NA	TRBJ1-5	TGTGCCAGCAGCTTAGGGGGCGGGACGGATAGCAATCAGCCCCAGCATTTT	CASSLGGGTDSNQPQHF
NA	TRBV7-2	NA	TRBJ2-7	TGTGCCAGCAGCGCCGCTAGGGGGATCGCCTACGAGCAGTACTTC	CASSAARGIAYEQYF
NA	TRBV18	TRBD2	TRBJ2-7	TGTGCCAGCTCACCAGGGACTAGCGGGAGGGCCCTCTACGAGCAGTACTTC	CASSPGTSGRALYEQYF
NA	TRBV6-6	TRBD2	TRBJ2-7	TGTGCCAGCGTTGGACTAGCGGGTACCTACGAGCAGTACTTC	CASVGLAGTYEQYF
NA	TRBV5-1	TRBD2	TRBJ2-1	TGCGCCAGCAGCTTGGGATCGGGGCCCCAAGCGGGGGACTACAATGAGCAGTTCTTC	CASSLGSGPQAGDYNEQFF
NA	TRBV7-2	NA	TRBJ2-7	TGTGCCAGCAGCTTATTCTACTACGAGCAGTACTTC	CASSLFYYEQYF
NA	TRBV29-1	NA	TRBJ1-2	TGCAGCGTCCTGGGCCCTGACAGCAGCTACACCTTC	CSVLGPDSSYTF
NA	TRBV15	TRBD1	TRBJ1-6	TGTGCCACCAGCAGAGATCTCCCGGGACAGGGACGTAATTCACCCCTCCACTTT	CATSRDLPGQGRNSPLHF
NA	TRBV19	NA	TRBJ1-1	TGTGCCAGTAGTATTCCAGGGGTTAACACTGAAGCTTTCTTT	CASSIPGVNTEAFF
NA	TRBV9	TRBD1	TRBJ1-4	TGTGCCAGCAGCGTACAGGGGGCCGATGAAAAACTGTTTTTT	CASSVQGADEKLFF
NA	TRBV6-5	NA	TRBJ2-7	TGTGCCAGCAGTTACTCGAACCTAGCTGAGTACGAGCAGTACTTC	CASSYSNLAEYEQYF
many	TRBV15	TRBD1	TRBJ1-1	TGTGCCACCAGCAGGCGGGTTTGGCGGGACAGGCCTCAAGCTTTCTTT	CATSRRVWRDRPQAFF
NA	TRBV11-2	TRBD1	TRBJ2-3	TGTGCCAGCAGCTCCCAGGGGGCGAGCACAGATACGCAGTATTTT	CASSSQGASTDTQYF
medium-sized	TRBV9	TRBD1	TRBJ2-2	TGTGCCAGCAGCTCCGGGACAGGGGTCATAGGGGCCGGGGAGCTGTTTTTT	CASSSGTGVIGAGELFF
NA	TRBV19	NA	TRBJ1-1	TGTGCCAGTAAGGGGGACATCACTGAAGCTTTCTTT	CASKGDITEAFF
NA	TRBV6-5	TRBD1	TRBJ2-1	TGTGCCAGCAGTTCTCTCGTTCAGGGGGCCTACAATGAGCAGTTCTTC	CASSSLVQGAYNEQFF
NA	TRBV19	NA	TRBJ2-7	TGTGCCAGTCAGCCCGGCGGCGGATACGAGCAGTACTTC	CASQPGGGYEQYF
NA	TRBV28	NA	TRBJ1-1	TGTGCCAGCAGTCCAAGTGTTGAGGGTGCTGAAGCTTTCTTT	CASSPSVEGAEAFF
NA	TRBV3-1/TRBV3-2	NA	TRBJ1-1	TGTGCCAGCAGCCAAGATCTAACAGGTGATAAAGCTTTCTTT	CASSQDLTGDKAFF
NA	TRBV15	TRBD1	TRBJ1-5	TGTGCCACCAGCGGAGACCACAGGGGGAGGCAGCCCCAGCATTTT	CATSGDHRGRQPQHF
NA	TRBV29-1	NA	TRBJ2-7	TGCAGCGCCGAACTAGGACTCTACGAGCAGTACTTC	CSAELGLYEQYF
NA	TRBV7-9	TRBD1	TRBJ1-5	TGTGCCAGCAGCCTGGGACAGGGTGAACAGCCCCAGCATTTT	CASSLGQGEQPQHF
NA	TRBV7-2	NA	TRBJ1-2	TGTGCCAGCAGCCCCGCCCTAATCCATGGCTACACCTTC	CASSPALIHGYTF
NA	TRBV9	NA	TRBJ2-7	TGTGCCAGCAGCCCTTCCTACGGGAGCGCCCACGAGCAGTACTTC	CASSPSYGSAHEQYF
NA	TRBV11-1	NA	TRBJ2-1	TGTGCCAGCAGCCCAGACTCTTACCCCTACAATGAGCAGTTCTTC	CASSPDSYPYNEQFF
NA	TRBV28	NA	TRBJ2-7	TGTGCCAGCAGTCTAAACCCCGATAGGGGAAGTAACTTC	CASSLNPDRGSNF
NA	TRBV7-9	NA	TRBJ1-3	TGTGCCAGCAGGGAGGAGGGAGTTTCCTCTGGAAACACCATATATTTT	CASREEGVSSGNTIYF
few	TRBV6-5	TRBD2	TRBJ2-2	TGTGCCAGCAGTTTTCAGGGACTAGTCGGTCAGCTGTTTTTT	CASSFQGLVGQLFF
few	TRBV28	TRBD1	TRBJ2-7	TGTGCCAGCAGCCGCAGGGGGCACACGCCTTACGAGCAGTACTTC	CASSRRGHTPYEQYF